Presented here are 10 T cell receptor beta chains from one specimen sequenced in a study of response to subunit inactivated influenza vaccine (dated by TCRdb to 2017 to 2018). The library relied on RT-PCR. The sequencer was an Illumina HiSeq 2500. TCRdb trimmed the raw reads at Q25, called clones with MiXCR and kept productive beta chains. For every CDR3 protein sequence, its rows merge into one entry that carries the most common genes and DNA. This sample comprises a few hundred thousand distinct CDR3 sequences, about 15% of them detected only once. The ten biggest clones cover 11% of the sample. The sample was PBMCs from blood, taken 12 days after vaccination. The source is a man aged 50 to 59 who received an inactivated influenza vaccine. Donor details come from another sample of the same person, matched by shared clones.

The chain carries TRBV1 and TRBJ2-2; the DNA was not compared with TRBD2, the D call given in the table. TRBV1 counts as a pseudogene. The CDR3 runs to 18 residues. CDR3 residues: CTSSQTNYLAGVGGELFF. DNA of the CDR3: TGCACCAGCAGCCAAACCAACTACCTAGCGGGGGTAGGCGGGGAGCTGTTTTTT.

The V and J genes are TRBV6-1 and TRBJ2-2, with D tentatively TRBD1 (6 bases). Per germline, CDR1 MNHNS and CDR2 SASEGT. The CDR3 length is 15 residues. V lost 5 bases and J 6 bases, leaving 16 bases between the germline ends. This CDR3 is CASSTGTRGPGELFF. Written as DNA, the CDR3 is TGTGCCAGCAGTACCGGGACAAGGGGCCCCGGGGAGCTGTTTTTT.

CDR3 protein: CASSYNPGSGNTIYF. DNA of the CDR3: TGTGCCAGCAGTTACAATCCAGGGTCTGGAAACACCATATATTTT. The genes are TRBV6-5 and TRBJ1-3, with D perhaps matching TRBD1 (5 bases). V was pared by 2 bases and J by 1 base, with 9 bases between. The germline gives CDR1 MNHEY, CDR2 SVGAGI. This CDR3 has 15 residues.

This chain uses TRBV29-1 with TRBJ2-5; perhaps TRBD2 as D (5 bases). Germline V gene lookup returns CDR1 SQVTM and CDR2 ANQGSEA. This CDR3 region has 13 residues. The germline V and J ends were trimmed by 2 bases and 1 base, with 8 bases remaining between them. The CDR3, as DNA: TGCAGCGTTGAAAGGAGGATCCAAGAGACCCAGTACTTC. It codes for CSVERRIQETQYF.

This clonotype was seen a handful of times. This rearrangement joins TRBV12-3 or TRBV12-4 to TRBJ1-2; TRBD1 matches at 10 bases. The CDR3 runs to 15 residues. Trimming at V came to 8 bases and at J to 2 bases, leaving 8 bases not matched to a gene. CDR3 in amino acids: CASGGTGAINYGYTF. In nucleotides, the CDR3 is TGTGCCAGCGGGGGGACAGGGGCCATCAACTATGGCTACACCTTC.

Only a few counts were recorded for this clonotype. The V and J genes are TRBV7-9 and TRBJ2-2; TRBD1 is a possible D gene (5 bases). The germline V and J ends were trimmed by 7 bases and 1 base, with 10 bases remaining between them. This CDR3 has 14 residues. From germline, CDR1 is SEHNR and CDR2 FQNEAQ (reference sequence). In nucleotides, the CDR3 is TGTGCCAGCAATCAGGGTGGGAACACCGGGGAGCTGTTTTTT. It yields the protein CASNQGGNTGELFF.

In DNA, the CDR3 is TGTGCCAGCAGCCCATTGGGACTGAACACTGAAGCTTTCTTT. This gives the protein CASSPLGLNTEAFF. This sequence joins TRBV9 and TRBJ1-1; tentatively, D is TRBD1 (5 bases). V was pared by 4 bases and J by 0 bases, with 10 bases between. CDR1 is SGDLS and CDR2 is YYNGEE in the germline V gene. This CDR3 has 14 amino acids.

This clonotype showed up just a few times. This chain uses TRBV15 with TRBJ2-5; D might be TRBD1 or TRBD2, each matching 7 bases. Germline values: CDR1 LNHNV, CDR2 YYDKDF (reference sequence). V was trimmed by 3 bases and J by 5 bases, leaving 13 bases between them. The CDR3 consists of 14 residues. The CDR3 sequence is CATSRRQGGETQYF. CDR3 nucleotides: TGTGCCACCAGCAGGCGACAGGGAGGGGAGACCCAGTACTTC. The variable domain in full, with the rest retrieved from reference TRBV15 and TRBJ2-5, is DAMVIQNPRYQVTQFGKPVTLSCSQTLNHNVMYWYQQKSSQAPKLLFHYYDKDFNNEADTPDNFQSRRPNTSFCFLDIRSPGLGDTAMYLCATSRRQGGETQYFGPGTRLLVL.

This clonotype was picked up a small number of times. The chain couples TRBV20-1 to TRBJ2-2; TRBD1 matches at 8 bases. Germline V gene sequence: CDR1 DFQATT, CDR2 SNEGSKA (reference sequence). The CDR3 has 14 residues. The J segment lost 6 bases and the V segment lost 5 bases, leaving 8 bases of the junction unmatched. The CDR3 loop is CSALQGGSAGELFF. DNA of the CDR3: TGCAGTGCTCTACAGGGGGGTAGCGCCGGGGAGCTGTTTTTT.

The chain combines TRBV12-3 or TRBV12-4 with TRBJ2-3; no firm D call. This CDR3 contains 12 residues. V was trimmed by 6 bases and J by 6 bases, leaving 10 bases between them. The chain's CDR3 is CASREGSDTQYF. The CDR3 DNA reads TGTGCCAGCAGGGAAGGGTCGGATACGCAGTATTTT.